These T cell receptor beta chains were read from a single sample in a study of blood T cell repertoires in COVID-19. Only in-frame clones appear in the TCRdb table, and some are missing; sequencing was by immunoSEQ multiplex PCR. The sample consists of around 110,000 clones, approximately 84% of them appearing once. Sequences were obtained from peripheral blood. Receptors originate from a woman aged 55-69 years with acute or convalescent COVID-19. The CDR3 runs from the conserved cysteine through the conserved F or W. A D gene is named only where the DNA matches it firmly. Expanded clones get a size class; other rows say once, few or many, or leave the size out.

J gene | V gene | D gene | clone size | CDR3 DNA | CDR3 protein
TRBJ1-2 | TRBV18 | - | - | TGTGCCAGCTCACCTGTTGCGGGTAACTATGGCTACACCTTC | CASSPVAGNYGYTF
TRBJ1-1 | TRBV9 | - | - | TGTGCCAGCAGCGTAGCCGGGGTAGGCACTGAAGCTTTCTTT | CASSVAGVGTEAFF
TRBJ1-5 | TRBV5-1 | - | - | TGCGCCAGCAGCTTGGGGGGGCGGGATCAGCCCCAGCATTTT | CASSLGGRDQPQHF
TRBJ1-1 | TRBV19 | TRBD1 | - | TGTGCCAGTAGTATAAGGACAGGGTCGTCATCTTACACTGAAGCTTTCTTT | CASSIRTGSSSYTEAFF
TRBJ2-3 | TRBV11-2 | TRBD2 | - | TGTGCCAGCAGCTTAAGCGGGAGGGTCCCTATTCATCAGTATTTT | CASSLSGRVPIHQYF
TRBJ1-5 | TRBV3-1/TRBV3-2 | - | - | TGTGCCAGCAGCCAAGGTGGAGGGGGCAATCAGCCCCAGCATTTT | CASSQGGGGNQPQHF
TRBJ1-2 | TRBV4-2 | - | - | TGTGCCAGCAGCCAAGATCTTAGCACACCTAACTATGGCTACACCTTC | CASSQDLSTPNYGYTF
TRBJ1-6 | TRBV5-1 | - | - | TGCGCCAGCAGCTTGGGTCAGCCCGTGGAGCCCCTCCACTTT | CASSLGQPVEPLHF
TRBJ1-1 | TRBV5-1 | - | - | TGCGCCAGCAGCTTTGGCGGGAACACTGAAGCTTTCTTT | CASSFGGNTEAFF
TRBJ1-4 | TRBV4-1 | - | few | TGCGCCAGCAGCCAGCGGTTCCGATTGATTGAAAAACTGTTTTTT | CASSQRFRLIEKLFF
TRBJ2-5 | TRBV2 | - | - | TGTGCCAGCAGTGAAGGACTTTCGGGGGAGACCCAGTACTTC | CASSEGLSGETQYF
TRBJ2-5 | TRBV6-4 | TRBD2 | - | TGTGCCAGCAGTGACCGGGGGGGTAGCGGGGAAGAGACCCAGTACTTC | CASSDRGGSGEETQYF
TRBJ2-7 | TRBV7-2 | - | - | TGTGCCAGCAGCCACCCCCGAGGCTACGAGCAGTACTTC | CASSHPRGYEQYF
TRBJ2-1 | TRBV19 | TRBD2 | - | TGTGCCAGTAGTACAACTAGCGGGAATTTCAATGAGCAGTTCTTC | CASSTTSGNFNEQFF
TRBJ2-2 | TRBV5-1 | TRBD1 | - | TGCGCCAGCAGCTCGACAGGGTTGGGGACCGGGGAGCTGTTTTTT | CASSSTGLGTGELFF
TRBJ2-5 | TRBV10-3 | - | - | TGTGCCATCAGAGATAGCCTCCAAGAGACCCAGTACTTC | CAIRDSLQETQYF
TRBJ1-2 | TRBV30 | TRBD1 | - | TGTGCCTTTGGGACAGGGGGAGACTATGGCTACACCTTC | CAFGTGGDYGYTF
TRBJ1-3 | TRBV9 | - | once | TGTGCCAGCAGCGTTACAGGTAGCTCTGGAAACACCATATATTTT | CASSVTGSSGNTIYF
TRBJ1-2 | TRBV27 | TRBD1 | once | TGTGCCAGCAGTATGGCTACGGGGACAGACTTCTATGGCTACACCTTC | CASSMATGTDFYGYTF
TRBJ1-1 | TRBV18 | - | - | TGTGCCAGCTCATCGGACAGCTTTAACACTGAAGCTTTCTTT | CASSSDSFNTEAFF
TRBJ2-6 | TRBV5-1 | - | - | TGCGCCAGCAGCCGTTCCTACTCTGGGGCCAACGTCCTGACTTTC | CASSRSYSGANVLTF
TRBJ1-3 | TRBV6-5 | - | - | TGTGCCAGCACCGAAATAGCAGGGGCAGGAAACACCATATATTTT | CASTEIAGAGNTIYF
TRBJ2-3 | TRBV7-2 | - | - | TGTGCCAGCAGCCAACCCTCGACAGTGACACTCACAGATACGCAGTATTTT | CASSQPSTVTLTDTQYF
TRBJ1-1 | TRBV24-1 | - | - | TGTGCCACCAGTGATCGGGGAGGTGAAGCTTTCTTT | CATSDRGGEAFF
TRBJ2-1 | TRBV21-1 | - | - | TGTGCCGGGGGGGACAGGGCCTCCTACAATGAGCAGTTCTTC | CAGGDRASYNEQFF
TRBJ1-2 | TRBV3-1/TRBV3-2 | - | - | TGTGCCAGCAGCCATAGGAGAAACTATGGCTACACCTTC | CASSHRRNYGYTF
TRBJ2-5 | TRBV29-1 | TRBD1 | - | TGCAGCGTTGAAGCGCCCGACAGGGATCAAGAGACCCAGTACTTC | CSVEAPDRDQETQYF
TRBJ1-1 | TRBV5-1 | - | - | TGCGCCAGCAGCTTGCTTCAGGGAGGCACTGAAGCTTTCTTT | CASSLLQGGTEAFF
TRBJ1-2 | TRBV12-3/TRBV12-4 | - | - | TGTGCCAGCAGTTTCGACAGTGGCTACACCTTC | CASSFDSGYTF
TRBJ2-3 | TRBV6-5 | TRBD1 | - | TGTGCCAGCAGTTCCCAGGGGGCGCTTTCAGATACGCAGTATTTT | CASSSQGALSDTQYF
TRBJ2-5 | TRBV2 | TRBD2 | once | TGTGCCAGCCGACTAGCGGGAGACTTCGGGACCCAGTACTTC | CASRLAGDFGTQYF
TRBJ1-2 | TRBV25-1 | - | - | TGTGCCAGCAGTGAAGAATCGTGGGGAGACTATGGCTACACCTTC | CASSEESWGDYGYTF
TRBJ2-1 | TRBV19 | TRBD2 | - | TGTGCCAGTAGTGTGACTAGCGGGGATTACAATGAGCAGTTCTTC | CASSVTSGDYNEQFF
TRBJ2-5 | TRBV3-1/TRBV3-2 | TRBD2 | - | TGTGCCAGCACCTCGCGGGGGGGAGGAGAGACCCAGTACTTC | CASTSRGGGETQYF
TRBJ2-3 | TRBV11-3 | - | once | TGTGCCAGCAGCCTTAGGGGCGCCACAGATACGCAGTATTTT | CASSLRGATDTQYF
TRBJ1-1 | TRBV5-1 | TRBD1 | - | TGCGCCAGCAGCTTGCGGTCTCCGGGACAGGGGGCCTACACTGAAGCTTTCTTT | CASSLRSPGQGAYTEAFF
TRBJ2-5 | TRBV6-5 | TRBD2 | - | TGTGCCAGCAGTTACGGACTAGCGGGAGAGACCCAGTACTTC | CASSYGLAGETQYF
TRBJ2-7 | TRBV5-1 | TRBD2 | - | TGCGCCAGCAGCATGACTAGCGGGGCCTACGAGCAGTACTTC | CASSMTSGAYEQYF
TRBJ1-4 | TRBV2 | - | - | TGTGCCAGCAGTGACCAGGGAGGAACTAATGAAAAACTGTTTTTT | CASSDQGGTNEKLFF
TRBJ2-5 | TRBV3-1/TRBV3-2 | - | - | TGTGCCAGCAGCCAAGTTTCCAGGGAGACCCAGTACTTC | CASSQVSRETQYF
TRBJ2-3 | TRBV3-1/TRBV3-2 | TRBD1 | - | TGTGCCAGCAGCCAGGACAGGGGGCCAGATACGCAGTATTTT | CASSQDRGPDTQYF
TRBJ2-1 | TRBV12-5 | TRBD2 | few | TGTGCTAGTGGTTCTCTTAGCGGGAGGGACAATGAGCAGTTCTTC | CASGSLSGRDNEQFF
TRBJ2-7 | TRBV19 | - | - | TGTGCCAGTAGTATACAGTCGTACGGCGGGACCTACGAGCAGTACTTC | CASSIQSYGGTYEQYF
TRBJ1-4 | TRBV18 | - | - | TGTGCCAGCTCACCACTTGGGGGGACTAATGAAAAACTGTTTTTT | CASSPLGGTNEKLFF
TRBJ2-7 | TRBV18 | TRBD1 | once | TGTGCCAGCTCACCACCGACAGGGACAGTAAGCGAGCAGTACTTC | CASSPPTGTVSEQYF
TRBJ1-1 | TRBV11-2 | TRBD1 | few | TGTGCCAGTATAACAGGGGCCACGAACACTGAAGCTTTCTTT | CASITGATNTEAFF
TRBJ1-1 | TRBV9 | - | - | TGTGCCAGCAGCATCGGACAGAACACTGAAGCTTTCTTT | CASSIGQNTEAFF
TRBJ1-1 | TRBV12-3/TRBV12-4 | - | - | TGTGCCAGCAGTCGGAATGGCGGCACTGAAGCTTTCTTT | CASSRNGGTEAFF
TRBJ1-2 | TRBV29-1 | - | - | TGCAGCGTTGAAGTGGACTCCTTAGGGGGCTACACCTTC | CSVEVDSLGGYTF
TRBJ1-2 | TRBV6-5 | TRBD1 | few | TGTGCCAGCAGTTCACCGGGACAGGGGACGGGCTACACCTTC | CASSSPGQGTGYTF
TRBJ1-2 | TRBV19 | - | once | TGTGCCAGTAGTATATTTTCCCCTATGGGACAACAAAACTATGGCTACACCTTC | CASSIFSPMGQQNYGYTF